The sequence of this T cell receptor (beta chain) was determined in a study of CD8+ T cells in alopecia areata. Study-wide results and caveats: Among the top 100, expanded CD8+ clones were significantly decreased by tofacitinib, as was scalp clonality. On tofacitinib, scalp and blood still held many of the expanded lesional clones. In patients, TCRs were shared less clearly than in mice, and HLA may possibly be involved. Alopecia totalis/universalis scalp especially showed more expanded CD8+ clones than normal scalp.

The treatment: oral pan-JAK inhibitor, 5-10 mg twice daily. Extracted RNA was reverse transcribed into cDNA, the sequencing template. The repertoire was sequenced with immunoSEQ multiplex PCR; TCRdb's copy has only in-frame clones and lacks some. The repertoire holds some 220,000 clones, with less than 75% as singletons. J lost 7 bases, V lost 4 bases, and 6 bases had no gene match. CDR1 and CDR2 (germline): MGHRA, YSYEKL. The CDR3 has 13 residues. Concerning this clone itself: The antigen is not known.

The sequence was collected from a human donor with alopecia areata. This sample comprised CD4+ T cells sorted from blood, obtained at week 4, from a patient treated with tofacitinib. V usage is TRBV4-1 and J usage is TRBJ1-2, with 7 positions matching TRBD1. CDR3 coding DNA: TGCGCCAGCAGCCTGACAGGGCAGTCTGGCTACACCTTC. It codes for CASSLTGQSGYTF.